The clone carrying this T cell receptor (beta chain) occurred a few times. Its specificity is unknown. In building TCR beta libraries, iRepertoire HTBI primers were used together with Arm-PCR of CDR3 regions. A single record per CDR3 protein comes from TCRdb applying MiXCR to the multiplex PCR reads. The data contain approximately 380,000 distinct CDR3 sequences, less than 25% of them seen just once; the ten biggest clones take up about 20%. The data were obtained in a study of regulatory T cells in long-lasting Graves disease. The study's findings and limits: No thyroid tissue was studied; the work used peripheral blood only. Persistent Graves' patients showed a TCR diversity that was lower than that of newly diagnosed ones. Favoring TRBV28, TRBJ1-2 and TRBJ2-5 was a feature seen in persistent disease.

This CDR3 is built from 16 residues. CDR1 and CDR2 (germline): SGHVS, FQNEAQ. Germline trimming cut 5 bases from V and 6 bases from J; bases unmatched to any gene: 8. The time point denotes: persistent/refractory GD, antithyroid drugs over 5 years with positive TRAb. PBMCs were the source of the RNA used for TCR sequencing. Recruitment took place at an endocrinology department in Xi'an, China. Sample: peripheral blood mononuclear cells (PBMCs), taken when the disease was refractory, from a patient treated with antithyroid drugs. The chain couples TRBV7-8 to TRBJ2-5; TRBD2 aligns across 14 bases. The TCR comes from a female donor with Graves disease. DNA of the CDR3: TGTGCCAGCAGCGAAGGGACTAGCGGGAGTTTGAAGACCCAGTACTTC. Its translation: CASSEGTSGSLKTQYF.